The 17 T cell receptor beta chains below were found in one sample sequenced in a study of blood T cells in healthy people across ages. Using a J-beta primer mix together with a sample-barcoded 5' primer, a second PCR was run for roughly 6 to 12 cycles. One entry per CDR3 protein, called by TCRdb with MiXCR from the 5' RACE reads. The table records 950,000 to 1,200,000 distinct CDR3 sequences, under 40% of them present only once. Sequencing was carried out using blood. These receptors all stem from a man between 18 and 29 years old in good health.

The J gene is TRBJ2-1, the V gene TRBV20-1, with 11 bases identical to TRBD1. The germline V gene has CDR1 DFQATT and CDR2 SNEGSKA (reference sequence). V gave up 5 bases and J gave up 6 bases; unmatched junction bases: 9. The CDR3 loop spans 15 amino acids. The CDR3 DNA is TGCAGTGCTGCTCTAGGGACAGGGGGGATCAATGAGCAGTTCTTC. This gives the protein CSAALGTGGINEQFF.

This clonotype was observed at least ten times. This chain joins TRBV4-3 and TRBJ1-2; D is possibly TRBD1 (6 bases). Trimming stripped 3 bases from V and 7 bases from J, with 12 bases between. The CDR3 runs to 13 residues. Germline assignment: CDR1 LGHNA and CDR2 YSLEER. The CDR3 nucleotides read TGCGCCAGCAGCCAGGCCACAGGGTCTGGCTACACCTTC. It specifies CASSQATGSGYTF.

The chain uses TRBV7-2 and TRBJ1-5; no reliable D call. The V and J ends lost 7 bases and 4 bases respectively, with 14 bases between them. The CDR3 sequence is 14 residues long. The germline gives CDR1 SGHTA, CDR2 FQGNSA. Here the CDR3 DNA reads TGTGCCAGCAATTCCCCGGACGGAAATCAGCCCCAGCATTTT. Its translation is CASNSPDGNQPQHF.

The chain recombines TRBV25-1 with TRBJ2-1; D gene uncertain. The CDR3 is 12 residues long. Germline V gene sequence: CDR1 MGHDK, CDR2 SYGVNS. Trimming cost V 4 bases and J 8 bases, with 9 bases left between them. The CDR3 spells CASSAWSYEQFF. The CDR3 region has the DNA TGTGCCAGCAGTGCTTGGTCGTATGAGCAGTTCTTC.

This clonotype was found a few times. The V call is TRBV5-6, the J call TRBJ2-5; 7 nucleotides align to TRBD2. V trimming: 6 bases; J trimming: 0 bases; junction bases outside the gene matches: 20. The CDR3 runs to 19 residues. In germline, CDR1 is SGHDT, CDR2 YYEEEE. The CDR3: CASTSIILLETSHQETQYF. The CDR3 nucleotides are TGTGCCAGCACCAGTATCATTCTTCTGGAGACTAGCCACCAAGAGACCCAGTACTTC.

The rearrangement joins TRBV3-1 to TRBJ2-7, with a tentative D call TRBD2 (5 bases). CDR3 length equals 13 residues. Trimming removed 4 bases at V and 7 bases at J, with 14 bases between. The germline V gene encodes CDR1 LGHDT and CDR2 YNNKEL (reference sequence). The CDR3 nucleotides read TGTGCCAGCAGCCGATGTGAGGGTGGTGAGCAGTACTTC. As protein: CASSRCEGGEQYF.

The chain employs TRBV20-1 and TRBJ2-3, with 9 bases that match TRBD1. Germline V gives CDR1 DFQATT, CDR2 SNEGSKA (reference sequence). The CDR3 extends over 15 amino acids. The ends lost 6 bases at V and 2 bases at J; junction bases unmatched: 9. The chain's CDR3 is CSANTGGGFTDTQYF. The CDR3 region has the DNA TGCAGTGCCAATACAGGGGGCGGTTTCACAGATACGCAGTATTTT.

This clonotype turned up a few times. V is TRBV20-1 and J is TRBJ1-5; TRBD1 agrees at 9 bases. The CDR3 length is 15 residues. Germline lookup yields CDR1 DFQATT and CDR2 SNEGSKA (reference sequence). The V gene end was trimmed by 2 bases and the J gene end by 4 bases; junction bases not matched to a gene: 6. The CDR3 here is CSARQGTGNNQPQHF. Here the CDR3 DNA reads TGCAGTGCTAGACAAGGGACAGGGAATAATCAGCCCCAGCATTTT.

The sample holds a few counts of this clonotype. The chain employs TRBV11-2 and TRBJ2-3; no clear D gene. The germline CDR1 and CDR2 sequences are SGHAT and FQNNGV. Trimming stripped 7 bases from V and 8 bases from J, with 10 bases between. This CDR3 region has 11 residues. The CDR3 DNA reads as TGTGCCAGCATGGGAATCGGTACGCAGTATTTT. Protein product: CASMGIGTQYF. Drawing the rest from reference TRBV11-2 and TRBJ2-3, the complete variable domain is EAGVAQSPRYKIIEKRQSVAFWCNPISGHATLYWYQQILGQGPKLLIQFQNNGVVDDSQLPKDRFSAERLKGVDSTLKIQPAKLEDSAVYLCASMGIGTQYFGPGTRLTVL.

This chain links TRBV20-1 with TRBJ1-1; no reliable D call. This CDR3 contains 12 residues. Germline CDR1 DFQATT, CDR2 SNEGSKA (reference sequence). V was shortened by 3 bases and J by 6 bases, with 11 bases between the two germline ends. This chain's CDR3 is CSASPRTPEAFF. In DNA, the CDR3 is TGCAGTGCTAGCCCACGGACCCCTGAAGCTTTCTTT.

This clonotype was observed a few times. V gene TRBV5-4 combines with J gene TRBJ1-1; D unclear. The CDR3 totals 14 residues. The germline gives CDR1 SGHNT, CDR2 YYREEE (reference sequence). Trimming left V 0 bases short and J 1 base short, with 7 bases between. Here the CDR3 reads CASSLDPENTEAFF. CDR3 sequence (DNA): TGTGCCAGCAGCTTGGATCCCGAGAACACTGAAGCTTTCTTT.

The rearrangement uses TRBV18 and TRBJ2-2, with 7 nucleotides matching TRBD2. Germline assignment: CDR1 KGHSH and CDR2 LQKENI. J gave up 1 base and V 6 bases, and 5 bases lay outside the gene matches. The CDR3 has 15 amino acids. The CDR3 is CASSFSGKNTGELFF. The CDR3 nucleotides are TGTGCCAGCTCGTTCAGCGGGAAGAACACCGGGGAGCTGTTTTTT.

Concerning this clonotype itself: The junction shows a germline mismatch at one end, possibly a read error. The DNA for the CDR3 is TGTGCCAACAGCGTAGAAGGGCAGAGTAATGAAAAACTGTTTTTT. Protein: CANSVEGQSNEKLFF. The chain has TRBV9 and TRBJ1-4; D gene unclear. From germline, CDR1 is SGDLS and CDR2 YYNGEE. The CDR3 contains 15 residues.

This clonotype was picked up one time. CDR3 nucleotide sequence: TGTGCCAGCAGTTACTCGTTAGGGGTCGGCTATGGCTACACCTTC. Protein sequence: CASSYSLGVGYGYTF. The chain uses TRBV6-5 and TRBJ1-2; D may be TRBD1 (5 bases). Trimming cost V 0 bases and J 4 bases, with 12 bases left between them. The CDR3 sequence is 15 residues long. Germline V gene sequence: CDR1 MNHEY, CDR2 SVGAGI.

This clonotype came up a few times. The CDR3 sequence is CASSWDGQETQYF. The CDR3 coding sequence is TGTGCCAGCAGTTGGGACGGACAAGAGACCCAGTACTTC. This sequence joins TRBV12-3 or TRBV12-4 and TRBJ2-5; either TRBD1 or TRBD2 may supply D (5 bases each). The length of the CDR3 is 13 residues. V was cut by 4 bases and J by 2 bases, with 8 bases left in between.

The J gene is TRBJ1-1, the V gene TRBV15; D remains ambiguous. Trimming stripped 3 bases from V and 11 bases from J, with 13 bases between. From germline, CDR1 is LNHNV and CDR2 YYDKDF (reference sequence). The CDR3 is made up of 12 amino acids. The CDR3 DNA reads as TGTGCCACCAGCAGCGGCGTATCCAGCGCTTTCTTT. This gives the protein CATSSGVSSAFF.

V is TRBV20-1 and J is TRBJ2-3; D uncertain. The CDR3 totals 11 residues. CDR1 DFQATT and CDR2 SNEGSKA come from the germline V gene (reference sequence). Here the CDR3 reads CSLGGTDTQYF. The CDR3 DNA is TGCAGCCTTGGGGGCACAGATACGCAGTATTTT.